This T cell receptor beta chain was captured in a study of T cell changes during pregnancy in multiple sclerosis. Germline V CDR1 and CDR2: SGHDT, YYEEEE. V gave up 4 bases and J gave up 4 bases, with 11 bases separating them. This CDR3 has 13 amino acids. Measured with immunoSEQ multiplex PCR; TCRdb has only the in-frame clones, and not every one. Among around 110,000 clones listed, 92% were seen once. This clonotype was obtained from a female donor in good health, enrolled as a control in a pregnancy study. This chain uses TRBV5-6 with TRBJ1-2; D might be TRBD1 (6 bases). The source was peripheral blood, collected in the third trimester of pregnancy. The CDR3 reads CASSRQETYGYTF. CDR3 sequence (DNA): TGTGCCAGCAGCCGACAGGAGACCTATGGCTACACCTTC. Full variable domain (missing parts from reference TRBV5-6 and TRBJ1-2): DAGVTQSPTHLIKTRGQQVTLRCSPKSGHDTVSWYQQALGQGPQFIFQYYEEEERQRGNFPDRFSGHQFPNYSSELNVNALLLGDSALYLCASSRQETYGYTFGSGTRLTVV.